What follows are 9 T cell receptor beta chains derived from one specimen sequenced in a study of CD8+ T cells in alopecia areata (dated by TCRdb to the late 2010s). What the time point label conveys for this sample: baseline before oral tofacitinib. Library preparation was by the immunoSEQ multiplex PCR assay. RNA was extracted from all samples and reverse transcribed into cDNA as template for TCR sequencing. Entries here come from immuneACCESS through TCRdb and include only in-frame sequences with V and J called. Some clones fail to appear in such tables; in the studies checked, an unresolved V gene covers under half of the shortfall, and the cause of the remainder is unknown. Present in this sample are 200,000 to 250,000 clones, 50% to 65% of which were seen just once. 0.45% of the sample comes from the top ten. Sequenced here: CD4+ T cells sorted from blood, sampled at week 0. Source of these receptors: a human donor with alopecia areata.

There are a few counts of this clone. V is TRBV6-6 and J is TRBJ2-1; D is ambiguous. Germline CDR1 and CDR2: MNHNY and SVGAGI (reference sequence). Trimming took 6 bases from V and 2 from J, leaving 5 bases between them. CDR3 length: 12 amino acids. The DNA for the CDR3 is TGTGCCAGCAGCACAACCTACAATGAGCAGTTCTTC. Translated, it gives CASSTTYNEQFF.

The chain is built from TRBV7-6 and TRBJ2-1; a weak D match, TRBD2 (6 bases). The V end lost 2 bases, the J end lost 5 bases, and 10 bases lay between the germline ends. The CDR3 has 14 residues. CDR1 is SGHVS, CDR2 FNYEAQ, per germline. CDR3 sequence (DNA): TGTGCCAGCAGCTTAATAGCGGCGGACAATGAGCAGTTCTTC. Residues: CASSLIAADNEQFF.

The V gene is TRBV7-8, the J gene TRBJ2-6; 8 nucleotides line up with TRBD2. This CDR3 spans 18 amino acids. Germline CDR1 reads SGHVS; CDR2 reads FQNEAQ. After removal of 5 bases from V and 4 bases from J, the junction contained 13 bases not matched to a gene. This CDR3 reads CASSLNGGVGSGANVLTF. The CDR3 DNA reads as TGTGCCAGCAGCCTCAACGGGGGGGTCGGTTCCGGGGCCAACGTCCTGACTTTC.

In this sample, this clone turned up a few times. The chain employs TRBV7-6 and TRBJ2-7, with 8 nucleotides matching TRBD1. Germline V lookup: CDR1 SGHVS, CDR2 FNYEAQ. The CDR3 is made up of 15 amino acids. With 5 bases clipped from V and 6 bases from J, the junction kept 12 bases outside the gene matches. CDR3 DNA: TGTGCCAGCAGCGAAAGTCCGCGACAGGGGTCCGAGCAGTACTTC. Its translation is CASSESPRQGSEQYF. Combining the CDR3 with reference TRBV7-6 and TRBJ2-7 gives the whole variable domain GAGVSQSPRYKVTKRGQDVALRCDPISGHVSLYWYRQALGQGPEFLTYFNYEAQQDKSGLPNDRFSAERPEGSISTLTIQRTEQRDSAMYRCASSESPRQGSEQYFGPGTRLTVT.

This clone appeared a few times. The sample carries other DNA sequences with the same CDR3. The chain joins TRBV29-1 to TRBJ2-2, with no clear D. CDR1 and CDR2 from the germline V gene are SQVTM and ANQGSEA. The CDR3 spans 14 residues. Trimming removed 3 bases at V and 0 bases at J, with 8 bases between. CDR3 in amino acids: CSVEPRTNTGELFF. The CDR3 coding sequence is TGCAGCGTTGAGCCCAGGACGAACACCGGGGAGCTGTTTTTT.

This clone was found once. V and J are TRBV9 and TRBJ2-7, with TRBD2 as a possible D gene (6 bases). This CDR3 comprises 15 residues. Trimming shortened V by 0 bases and J by 3 bases, and 13 bases separated the two germline ends. Germline CDR1 reads SGDLS; CDR2 reads YYNGEE. The CDR3 coding sequence is TGTGCCAGCAGCGTAGAATCGGGAGTGGGCTACGAGCAGTACTTC. Translated: CASSVESGVGYEQYF.

The chain has TRBV30 and TRBJ2-2; maybe TRBD2 (5 bases). Germline-derived CDR1 and CDR2 are GTSNPN and SVGIG (reference sequence). Deletions cut 4 bases from V and 6 bases from J, with 9 bases between. The CDR3 is 12 residues long. Written as DNA, the CDR3 is TGTGCCTGGAAGAAGGGAGCCGGGGAGCTGTTTTTT. Residues: CAWKKGAGELFF.

V usage is TRBV7-2 and J usage is TRBJ1-6; no clear D gene. Looked up from germline, CDR1 is SGHTA and CDR2 is FQGNSA. This CDR3 is 14 amino acids long. Trimming pared 2 bases from V and 5 bases from J, leaving 7 bases between. In nucleotides, the CDR3 is TGTGCCAGCAGCTTAAATGGAAATAATTCACCCCTCCACTTT. Protein product: CASSLNGNNSPLHF. Together with reference TRBV7-2 and TRBJ1-6, the CDR3 gives the full variable domain: GAGVSQSPSNKVTEKGKDVELRCDPISGHTALYWYRQSLGQGLEFLIYFQGNSAPDKSGLPSDRFSAERTGGSVSTLTIQRTQQEDSAVYLCASSLNGNNSPLHFGNGTRLTVT.

The genes are TRBV19 and TRBJ1-5; D unclear. Per germline, CDR1 LNHDA and CDR2 SQIVND (reference sequence). The CDR3 loop spans 13 amino acids. V lost 4 bases and J lost 9, with 13 bases in between. The CDR3 protein is CASSNGVRSPQHF. As DNA, the CDR3 is TGTGCCAGTAGTAACGGGGTCCGATCGCCCCAGCATTTT.